A selection of T cell receptor beta chains follows, all from one sample in a study of Ad26.COV2.S vaccination and SARS-CoV-2 variants. The repertoire was sequenced with immunoSEQ multiplex PCR; TCRdb's copy has only in-frame clones and lacks some. The table includes roughly 680,000 clones, 89% detected once. The source material was peripheral blood, sampled in a trial of Ad26.COV2.S vaccine versus placebo. These receptors were collected from a person aged 18-60 years who received the Ad26.COV2.S COVID-19 vaccine or a placebo. Both conserved end residues are part of each CDR3. A D gene is named only where the DNA matches it firmly. The size of a clone is reported for some rows only, either as once, few or many, or as a class for expanded clones.

clone_size,d_call,j_call,cdr3_length,v_call,cdr3_aa,cdr3_nt
-,TRBD2,TRBJ2-7,13,TRBV20-1,CSASGLADYEQYF,TGCAGTGCTAGTGGTCTAGCGGACTACGAGCAGTACTTC
-,-,TRBJ1-3,14,TRBV3-1/TRBV3-2,CASSPTDSGNTIYF,TGTGCCAGCAGCCCGACGGACTCTGGAAACACCATATATTTT
-,TRBD1,TRBJ1-2,14,TRBV5-1,CASSLGQGSYGYTF,TGCGCCAGCAGCTTGGGACAGGGGAGTTATGGCTACACCTTC
once,-,TRBJ2-7,13,TRBV3-1/TRBV3-2,CASSFGQTYEQYF,TGTGCCAGCAGCTTTGGACAGACCTACGAGCAGTACTTC
-,-,TRBJ2-5,13,TRBV6-5,CASSSPGQETQYF,TGTGCCAGCAGTTCCCCCGGGCAAGAGACCCAGTACTTC
-,TRBD2,TRBJ2-5,17,TRBV15,CATSRDTGAGVGKTQYF,TGTGCCACCAGCAGAGATACAGGAGCGGGAGTCGGAAAGACCCAGTACTTC
few,-,TRBJ1-5,13,TRBV6-4,CASSPQVNQPQHF,TGTGCCAGCAGTCCCCAAGTCAATCAGCCCCAGCATTTT
-,-,TRBJ2-1,13,TRBV5-8,CASSLWQWDEQFF,TGTGCCAGCAGCTTGTGGCAGTGGGATGAGCAGTTCTTC
-,-,TRBJ1-1,15,TRBV7-9,CASRPPGPQNTEAFF,TGTGCCAGCAGACCTCCGGGACCGCAGAACACTGAAGCTTTCTTT
-,-,TRBJ2-3,16,TRBV4-2,CASSQAALLTTDTQYF,TGTGCCAGCAGCCAAGCTGCGCTCCTGACCACAGATACGCAGTATTTT
-,-,TRBJ2-1,13,TRBV27,CASSPRKVNEQFF,TGTGCCAGCAGTCCCCGGAAGGTCAATGAGCAGTTCTTC
-,-,TRBJ1-5,13,TRBV2,CGSDSSGNQPQHF,TGTGGATCGGACTCCTCTGGCAATCAGCCCCAGCATTTT
-,TRBD1,TRBJ2-7,15,TRBV3-1/TRBV3-2,CASSQWDRISNEQYF,TGTGCCAGCAGCCAGTGGGACAGGATCTCTAACGAGCAGTACTTC
-,TRBD1,TRBJ1-2,13,TRBV29-1,CSVYRDREAGYTF,TGCAGCGTTTACCGGGACAGGGAGGCTGGCTACACCTTC
-,-,TRBJ2-5,13,TRBV12-3/TRBV12-4,CASKGGLGETQYF,TGTGCCAGCAAAGGGGGGTTGGGGGAGACCCAGTACTTC
-,-,TRBJ2-3,13,TRBV10-3,CAISVLGPDTQYF,TGTGCCATCAGTGTCCTCGGGCCAGATACGCAGTATTTT